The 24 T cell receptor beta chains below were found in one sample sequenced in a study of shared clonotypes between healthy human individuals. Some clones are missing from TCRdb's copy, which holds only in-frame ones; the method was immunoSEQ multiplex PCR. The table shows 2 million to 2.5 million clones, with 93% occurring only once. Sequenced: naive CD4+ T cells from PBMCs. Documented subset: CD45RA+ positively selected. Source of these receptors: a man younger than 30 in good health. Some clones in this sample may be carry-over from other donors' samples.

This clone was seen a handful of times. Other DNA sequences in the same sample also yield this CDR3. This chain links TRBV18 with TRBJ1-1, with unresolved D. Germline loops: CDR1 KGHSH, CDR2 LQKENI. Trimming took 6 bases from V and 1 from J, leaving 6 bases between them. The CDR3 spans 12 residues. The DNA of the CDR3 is TGTGCCAGCTCCACTCCGAACACTGAAGCTTTCTTT. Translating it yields CASSTPNTEAFF.

Here the CDR3 reads CASQKDLGIEANVLTF. In nucleotides, the CDR3 is TGCGCCAGCCAGAAAGACTTGGGCATAGAGGCCAACGTCCTGACTTTC. The rearrangement links TRBV5-1 to TRBJ2-6; no reliable D call. The CDR3 runs to 16 residues. Trimming stripped 7 bases from V and 6 bases from J, with 20 bases between. Germline V gene sequence: CDR1 SGHRS, CDR2 YFSETQ.

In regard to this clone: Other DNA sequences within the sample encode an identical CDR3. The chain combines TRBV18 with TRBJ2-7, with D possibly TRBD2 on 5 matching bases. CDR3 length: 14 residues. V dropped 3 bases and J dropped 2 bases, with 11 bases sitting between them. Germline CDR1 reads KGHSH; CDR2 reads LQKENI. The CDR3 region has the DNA TGTGCCAGCTCACCGGGTCGGAGGACCTACGAGCAGTACTTC. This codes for CASSPGRRTYEQYF.

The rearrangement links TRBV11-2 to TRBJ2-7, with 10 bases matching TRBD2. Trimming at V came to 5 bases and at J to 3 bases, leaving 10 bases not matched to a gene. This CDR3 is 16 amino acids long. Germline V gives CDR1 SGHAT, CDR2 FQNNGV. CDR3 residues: CASSRGASGRIYEQYF. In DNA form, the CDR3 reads TGTGCCAGCAGCCGCGGGGCTAGCGGGAGAATCTACGAGCAGTACTTC.

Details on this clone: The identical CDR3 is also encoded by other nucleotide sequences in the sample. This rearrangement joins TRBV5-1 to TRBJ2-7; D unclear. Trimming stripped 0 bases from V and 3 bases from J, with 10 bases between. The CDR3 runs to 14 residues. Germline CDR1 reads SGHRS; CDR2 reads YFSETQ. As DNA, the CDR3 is TGCGCCAGCAGCTTGGAAGGCAGAAGCTACGAGCAGTACTTC. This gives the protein CASSLEGRSYEQYF. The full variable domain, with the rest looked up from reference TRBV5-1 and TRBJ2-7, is KAGVTQTPRYLIKTRGQQVTLSCSPISGHRSVSWYQQTPGQGLQFLFEYFSETQRNKGNFPGRFSGRQFSNSRSEMNVSTLELGDSALYLCASSLEGRSYEQYFGPGTRLTVT.

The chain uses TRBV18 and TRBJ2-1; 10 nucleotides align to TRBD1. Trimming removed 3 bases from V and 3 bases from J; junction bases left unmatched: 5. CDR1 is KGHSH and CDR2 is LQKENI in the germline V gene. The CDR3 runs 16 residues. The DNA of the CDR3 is TGTGCCAGCTCACCCCCCGGGACAGGGGTCTACAATGAGCAGTTCTTC. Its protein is CASSPPGTGVYNEQFF.

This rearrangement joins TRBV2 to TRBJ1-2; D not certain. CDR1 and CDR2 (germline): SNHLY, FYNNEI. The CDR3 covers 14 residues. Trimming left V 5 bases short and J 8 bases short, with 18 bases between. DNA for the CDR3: TGTGCCAGCAGTATCCGGGAACGAATGGAGGGCTACACCTTC. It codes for CASSIRERMEGYTF. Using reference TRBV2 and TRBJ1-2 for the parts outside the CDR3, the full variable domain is EPEVTQTPSHQVTQMGQEVILRCVPISNHLYFYWYRQILGQKVEFLVSFYNNEISEKSEIFDDQFSVERPDGSNFTLKIRSTKLEDSAMYFCASSIRERMEGYTFGSGTRLTVV.

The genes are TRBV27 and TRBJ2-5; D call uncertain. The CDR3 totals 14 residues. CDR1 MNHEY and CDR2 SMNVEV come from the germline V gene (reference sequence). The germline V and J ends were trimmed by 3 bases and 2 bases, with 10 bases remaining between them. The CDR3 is CASSFASSQETQYF. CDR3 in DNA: TGTGCCAGCAGTTTTGCTAGTTCTCAAGAGACCCAGTACTTC.

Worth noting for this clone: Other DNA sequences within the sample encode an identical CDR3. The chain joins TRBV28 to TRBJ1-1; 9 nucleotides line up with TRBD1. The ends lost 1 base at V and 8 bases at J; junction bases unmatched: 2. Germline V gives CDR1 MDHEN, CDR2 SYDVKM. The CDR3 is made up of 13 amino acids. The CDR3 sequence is CASSLSGTGEAFF. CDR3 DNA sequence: TGTGCCAGCAGTTTATCTGGGACAGGGGAAGCTTTCTTT.

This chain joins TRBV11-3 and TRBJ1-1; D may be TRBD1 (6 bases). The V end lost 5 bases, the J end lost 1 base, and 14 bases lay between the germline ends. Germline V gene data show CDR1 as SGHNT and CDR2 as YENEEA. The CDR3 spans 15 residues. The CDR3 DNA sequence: TGTGCCAGCAGCGCAGGAACAGGGAGGAACACTGAAGCTTTCTTT. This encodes CASSAGTGRNTEAFF.

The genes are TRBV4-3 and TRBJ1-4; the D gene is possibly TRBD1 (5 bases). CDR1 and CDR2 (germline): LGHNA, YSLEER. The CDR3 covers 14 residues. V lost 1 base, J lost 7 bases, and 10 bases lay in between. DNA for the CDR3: TGCGCCAGCAGCCAAGTGCCCAGGGCTGAAAAACTGTTTTTT. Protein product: CASSQVPRAEKLFF.

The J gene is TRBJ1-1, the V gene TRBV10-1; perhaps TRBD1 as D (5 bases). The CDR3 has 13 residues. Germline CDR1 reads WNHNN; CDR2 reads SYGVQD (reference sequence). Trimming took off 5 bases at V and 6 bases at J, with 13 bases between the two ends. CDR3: CASSQGLDAEAFF. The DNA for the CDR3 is TGCGCCAGCAGTCAGGGTTTGGACGCTGAAGCTTTCTTT.

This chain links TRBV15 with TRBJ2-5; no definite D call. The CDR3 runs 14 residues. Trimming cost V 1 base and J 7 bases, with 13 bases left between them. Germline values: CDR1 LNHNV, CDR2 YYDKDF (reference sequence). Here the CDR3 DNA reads TGTGCCACCAGCAGAGTCCAGGCCCCAAGGACCCAGTACTTC. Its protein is CATSRVQAPRTQYF.

The CDR3 loop reads CSVGLDSREQYF. CDR3 nucleotide sequence: TGCAGCGTGGGACTAGATAGTCGCGAGCAGTACTTC. This rearrangement joins TRBV29-1 to TRBJ2-7; 8 bases line up with TRBD2. V was pared by 6 bases and J by 6 bases, with 7 bases of the junction left unmatched. The CDR3 is 12 amino acids. Germline V lookup: CDR1 SQVTM, CDR2 ANQGSEA.

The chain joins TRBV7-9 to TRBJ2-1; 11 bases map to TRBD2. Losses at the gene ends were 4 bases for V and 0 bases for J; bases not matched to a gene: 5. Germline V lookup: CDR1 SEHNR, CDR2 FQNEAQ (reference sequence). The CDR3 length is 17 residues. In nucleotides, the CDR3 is TGTGCCAGCAGCTGGGCTAGCGGGAGGCCCTCCTACAATGAGCAGTTCTTC. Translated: CASSWASGRPSYNEQFF.

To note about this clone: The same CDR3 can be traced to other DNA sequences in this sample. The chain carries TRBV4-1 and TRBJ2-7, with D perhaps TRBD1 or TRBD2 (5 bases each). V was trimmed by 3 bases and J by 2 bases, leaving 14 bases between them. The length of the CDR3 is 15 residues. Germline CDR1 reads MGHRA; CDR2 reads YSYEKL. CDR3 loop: CASSQVGRQPYEQYF. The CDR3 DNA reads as TGCGCCAGCAGCCAGGTGGGACGGCAACCCTACGAGCAGTACTTC.

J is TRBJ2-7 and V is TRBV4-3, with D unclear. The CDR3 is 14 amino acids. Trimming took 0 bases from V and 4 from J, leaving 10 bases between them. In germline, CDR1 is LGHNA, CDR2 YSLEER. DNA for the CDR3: TGCGCCAGCAGCCAAGAGCTTAGTATGTACGAGCAGTACTTC. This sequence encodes CASSQELSMYEQYF.

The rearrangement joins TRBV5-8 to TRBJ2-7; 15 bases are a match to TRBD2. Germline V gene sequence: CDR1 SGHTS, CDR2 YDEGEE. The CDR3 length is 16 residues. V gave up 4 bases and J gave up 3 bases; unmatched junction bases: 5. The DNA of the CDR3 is TGTGCCAGCAGCACCGGGACTAGCGGGAGGCTCTACGAGCAGTACTTC. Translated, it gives CASSTGTSGRLYEQYF.

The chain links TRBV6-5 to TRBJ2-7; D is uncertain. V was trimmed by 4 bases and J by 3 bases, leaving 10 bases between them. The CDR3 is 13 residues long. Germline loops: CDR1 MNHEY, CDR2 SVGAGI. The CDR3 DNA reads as TGTGCCAGCAGTTTCTCGAGGTACTACGAGCAGTACTTC. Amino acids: CASSFSRYYEQYF.

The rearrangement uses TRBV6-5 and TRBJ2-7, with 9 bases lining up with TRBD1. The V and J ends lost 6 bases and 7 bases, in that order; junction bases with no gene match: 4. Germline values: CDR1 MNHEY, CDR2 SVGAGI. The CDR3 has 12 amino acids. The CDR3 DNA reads TGTGCCAGCAGGAACAGGGGGCATGAGCAGTACTTC. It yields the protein CASRNRGHEQYF.

The CDR3 protein is CASRPIAGGRSYNEQFF. The CDR3, as DNA: TGTGCCAGCAGACCTATAGCGGGAGGGCGCTCCTACAATGAGCAGTTCTTC. The chain joins TRBV27 to TRBJ2-1, with 11 bases fitting TRBD2. J gave up 0 bases and V 6 bases, and 7 bases lay outside the gene matches. The CDR3 runs 17 residues. In germline, CDR1 is MNHEY, CDR2 SMNVEV (reference sequence).

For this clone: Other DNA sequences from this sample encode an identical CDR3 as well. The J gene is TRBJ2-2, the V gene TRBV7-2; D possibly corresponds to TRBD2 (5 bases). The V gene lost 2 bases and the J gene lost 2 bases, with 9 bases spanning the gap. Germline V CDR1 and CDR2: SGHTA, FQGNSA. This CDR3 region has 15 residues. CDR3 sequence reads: CASSLTGVNTGELFF. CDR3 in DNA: TGTGCCAGCAGCTTAACCGGGGTCAACACCGGGGAGCTGTTTTTT.

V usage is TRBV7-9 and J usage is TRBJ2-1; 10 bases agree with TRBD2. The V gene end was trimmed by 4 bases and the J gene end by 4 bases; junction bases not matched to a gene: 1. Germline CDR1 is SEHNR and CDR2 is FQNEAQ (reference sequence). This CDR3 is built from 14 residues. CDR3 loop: CASSWTSGYNEQFF. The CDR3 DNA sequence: TGTGCCAGCAGCTGGACTAGCGGTTACAATGAGCAGTTCTTC.

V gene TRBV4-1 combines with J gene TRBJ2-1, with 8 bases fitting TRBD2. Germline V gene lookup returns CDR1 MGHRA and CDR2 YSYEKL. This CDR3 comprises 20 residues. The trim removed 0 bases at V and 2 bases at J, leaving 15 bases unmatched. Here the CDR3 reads CASSQDKSIYGGRTYNEQFF. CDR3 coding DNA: TGCGCCAGCAGCCAAGATAAGAGTATTTACGGCGGGAGGACCTACAATGAGCAGTTCTTC.